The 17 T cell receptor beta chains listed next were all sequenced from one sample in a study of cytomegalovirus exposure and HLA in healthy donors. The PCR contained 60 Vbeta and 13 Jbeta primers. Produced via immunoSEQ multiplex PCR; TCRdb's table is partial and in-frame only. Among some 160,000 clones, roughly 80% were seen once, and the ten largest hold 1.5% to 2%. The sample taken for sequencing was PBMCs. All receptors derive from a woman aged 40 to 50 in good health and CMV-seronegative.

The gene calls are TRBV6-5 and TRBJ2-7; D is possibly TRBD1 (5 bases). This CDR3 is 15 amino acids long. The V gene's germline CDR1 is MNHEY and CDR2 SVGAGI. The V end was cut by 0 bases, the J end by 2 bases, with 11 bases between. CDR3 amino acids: CASSYSIWGAYEQYF. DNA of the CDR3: TGTGCCAGCAGTTACTCGATATGGGGCGCCTACGAGCAGTACTTC.

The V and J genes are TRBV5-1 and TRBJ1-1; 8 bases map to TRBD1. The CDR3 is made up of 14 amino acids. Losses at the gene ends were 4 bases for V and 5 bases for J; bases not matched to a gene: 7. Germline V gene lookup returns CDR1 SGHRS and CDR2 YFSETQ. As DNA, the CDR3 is TGCGCCAGCAGCGACGGACAGGGTAGGACTGAAGCTTTCTTT. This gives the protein CASSDGQGRTEAFF.

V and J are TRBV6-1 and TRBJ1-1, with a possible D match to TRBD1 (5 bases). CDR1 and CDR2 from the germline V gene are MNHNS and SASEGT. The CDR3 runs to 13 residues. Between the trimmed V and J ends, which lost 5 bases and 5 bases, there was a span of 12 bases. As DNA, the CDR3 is TGTGCCAGCAGTATCCCAGGGAATACTGAAGCTTTCTTT. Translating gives CASSIPGNTEAFF.

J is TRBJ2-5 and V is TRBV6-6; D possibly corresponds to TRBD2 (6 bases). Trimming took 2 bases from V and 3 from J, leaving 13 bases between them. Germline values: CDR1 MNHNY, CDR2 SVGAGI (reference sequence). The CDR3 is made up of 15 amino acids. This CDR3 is CASSYPGTLKETQYF. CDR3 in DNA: TGTGCCAGCAGTTACCCCGGGACTCTTAAAGAGACCCAGTACTTC.

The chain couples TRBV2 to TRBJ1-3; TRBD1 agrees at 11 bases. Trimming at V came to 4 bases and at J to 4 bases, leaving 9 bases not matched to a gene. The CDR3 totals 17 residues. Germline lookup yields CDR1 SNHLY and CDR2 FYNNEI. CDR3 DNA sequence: TGTGCCAGCAGTGGGGACAGGGGGTCGGTGGAGGGAAACACCATATATTTT. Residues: CASSGDRGSVEGNTIYF. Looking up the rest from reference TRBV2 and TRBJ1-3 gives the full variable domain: EPEVTQTPSHQVTQMGQEVILRCVPISNHLYFYWYRQILGQKVEFLVSFYNNEISEKSEIFDDQFSVERPDGSNFTLKIRSTKLEDSAMYFCASSGDRGSVEGNTIYFGEGSWLTVV.

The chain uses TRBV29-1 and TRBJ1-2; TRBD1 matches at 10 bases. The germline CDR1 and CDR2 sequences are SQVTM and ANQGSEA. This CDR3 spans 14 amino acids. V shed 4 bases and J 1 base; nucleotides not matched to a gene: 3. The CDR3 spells CSVAGTGDNYGYTF. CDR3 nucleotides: TGCAGCGTTGCTGGGACAGGGGATAACTATGGCTACACCTTC. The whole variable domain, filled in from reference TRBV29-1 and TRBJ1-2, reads SAVISQKPSRDICQRGTSLTIQCQVDSQVTMMFWYRQQPGQSLTLIATANQGSEATYESGFVIDKFPISRPNLTFSTLTVSNMSPEDSSIYLCSVAGTGDNYGYTFGSGTRLTVV.

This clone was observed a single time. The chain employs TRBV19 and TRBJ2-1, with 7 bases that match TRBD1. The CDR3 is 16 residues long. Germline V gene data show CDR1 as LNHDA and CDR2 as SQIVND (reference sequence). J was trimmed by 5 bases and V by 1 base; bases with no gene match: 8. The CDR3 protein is CASSIGPDRNHNEQFF. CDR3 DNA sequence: TGTGCCAGTAGTATAGGGCCGGACAGGAACCACAATGAGCAGTTCTTC. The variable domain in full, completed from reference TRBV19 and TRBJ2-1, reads DGGITQSPKYLFRKEGQNVTLSCEQNLNHDAMYWYRQDPGQGLRLIYYSQIVNDFQKGDIAEGYSVSREKKESFPLTVTSAQKNPTAFYLCASSIGPDRNHNEQFFGPGTRLTVL.

DNA of the CDR3: TGTGCCAGCAGTTCAAGGCGGGCAGGGGGCGCGTCTGAAGCTTTCTTT. Amino acids: CASSSRRAGGASEAFF. The chain employs TRBV27 and TRBJ1-1; 8 bases are shared with TRBD1. The CDR3 has 16 amino acids. V shed 4 bases and J 6 bases; nucleotides not matched to a gene: 13. CDR1 and CDR2 (germline): MNHEY, SMNVEV (reference sequence).

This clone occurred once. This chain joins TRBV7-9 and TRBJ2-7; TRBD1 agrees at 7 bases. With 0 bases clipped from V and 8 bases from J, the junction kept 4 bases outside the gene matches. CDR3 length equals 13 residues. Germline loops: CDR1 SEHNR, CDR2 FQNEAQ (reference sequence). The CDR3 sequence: CASSLATGDQQYF. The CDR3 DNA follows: TGTGCCAGCAGCTTAGCCACAGGGGACCAGCAGTACTTC.

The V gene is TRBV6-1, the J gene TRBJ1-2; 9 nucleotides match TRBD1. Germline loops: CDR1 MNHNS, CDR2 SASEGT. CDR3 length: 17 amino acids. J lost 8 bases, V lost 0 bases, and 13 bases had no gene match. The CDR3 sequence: CASSEAGTGNNGDGYTF. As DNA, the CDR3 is TGTGCCAGCAGTGAAGCCGGGACAGGGAATAATGGGGACGGCTACACCTTC.

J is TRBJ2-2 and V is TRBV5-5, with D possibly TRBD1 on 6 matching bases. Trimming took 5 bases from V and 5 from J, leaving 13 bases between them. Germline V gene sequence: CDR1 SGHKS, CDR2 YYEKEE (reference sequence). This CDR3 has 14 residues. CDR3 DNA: TGTGCCAGCAGGCGAGAACAGGGTACCGGGGAGCTGTTTTTT. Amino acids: CASRREQGTGELFF.

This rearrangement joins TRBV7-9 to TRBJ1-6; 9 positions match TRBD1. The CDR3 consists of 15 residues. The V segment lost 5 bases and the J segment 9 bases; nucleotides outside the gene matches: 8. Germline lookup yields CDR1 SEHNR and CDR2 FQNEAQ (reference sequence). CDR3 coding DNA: TGTGCCAGCAGCGCGACAGGGGGTAGGGGTTCACCCCTCCACTTT. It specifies CASSATGGRGSPLHF.

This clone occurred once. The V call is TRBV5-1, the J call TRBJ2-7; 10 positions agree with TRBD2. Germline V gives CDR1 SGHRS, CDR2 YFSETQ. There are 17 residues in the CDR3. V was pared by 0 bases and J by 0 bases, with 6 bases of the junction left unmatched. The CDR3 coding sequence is TGCGCCAGCAGCTTGGCCCCGGCTAGCGGGAGCTCCTACGAGCAGTACTTC. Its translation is CASSLAPASGSSYEQYF.

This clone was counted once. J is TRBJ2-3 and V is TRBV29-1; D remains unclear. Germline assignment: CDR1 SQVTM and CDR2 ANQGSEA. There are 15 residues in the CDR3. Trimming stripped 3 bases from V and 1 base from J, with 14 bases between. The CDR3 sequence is CSVDYYRTGTDTQYF. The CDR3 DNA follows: TGCAGCGTTGATTACTACCGAACGGGCACAGATACGCAGTATTTT.

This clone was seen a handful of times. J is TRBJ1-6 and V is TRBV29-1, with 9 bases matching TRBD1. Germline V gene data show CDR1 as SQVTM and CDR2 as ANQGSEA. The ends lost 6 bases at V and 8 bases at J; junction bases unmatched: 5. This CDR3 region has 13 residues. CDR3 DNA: TGCAGCGTGAGGGACAGGGCTGATTCACCCCTCCACTTT. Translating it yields CSVRDRADSPLHF.

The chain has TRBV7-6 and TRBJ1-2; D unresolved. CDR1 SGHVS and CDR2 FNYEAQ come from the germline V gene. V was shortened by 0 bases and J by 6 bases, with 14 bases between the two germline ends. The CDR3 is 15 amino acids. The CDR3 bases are TGTGCCAGCAGCTTAGCGATTCCGGGATTAGATGGCTACACCTTC. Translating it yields CASSLAIPGLDGYTF.

The CDR3 bases are TGTGCCAGTAGCCGAATTGGACTAGCCACCGGGGAGCTGTTTTTT. Translation gives CASSRIGLATGELFF. The chain employs TRBV19 and TRBJ2-2; 8 bases align to TRBD2. The germline CDR1 and CDR2 sequences are LNHDA and SQIVND (reference sequence). V lost 6 bases to trimming and J lost 4 bases; unmatched junction nucleotides: 7. This CDR3 contains 15 residues.